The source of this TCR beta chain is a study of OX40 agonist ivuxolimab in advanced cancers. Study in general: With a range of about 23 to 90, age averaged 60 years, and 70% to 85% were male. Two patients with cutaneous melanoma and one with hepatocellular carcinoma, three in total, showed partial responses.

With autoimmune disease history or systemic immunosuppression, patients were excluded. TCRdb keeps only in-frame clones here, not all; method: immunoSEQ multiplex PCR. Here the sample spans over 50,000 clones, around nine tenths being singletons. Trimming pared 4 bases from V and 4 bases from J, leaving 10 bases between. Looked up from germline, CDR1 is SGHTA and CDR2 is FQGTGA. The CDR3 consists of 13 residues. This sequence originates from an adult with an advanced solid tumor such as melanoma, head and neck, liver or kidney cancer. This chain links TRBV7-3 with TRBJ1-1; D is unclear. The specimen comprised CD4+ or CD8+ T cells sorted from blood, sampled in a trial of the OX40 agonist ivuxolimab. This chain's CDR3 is CASSSRTGTEAFF. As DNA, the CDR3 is TGTGCCAGCAGCTCCCGGACCGGCACTGAAGCTTTCTTT.